Described below is a single T cell receptor beta chain sequence and its context. The sample belongs to a study of blood T cell repertoires in COVID-19. Those enrolled, adults aged roughly 18 to 95 years, came from roughly 22 US areas. V lost 1 base and J lost 7, with 10 bases in between. The CDR3 runs 13 residues. Germline-derived CDR1 and CDR2 are MNHNS and SASEGT. As handled by the study authors: Reference gene primer amplification in the assay estimated nucleated cell counts. Sequenced by immunoSEQ multiplex PCR; TCRdb stores in-frame clones only, minus some. V, J and clone size are taken as reported in that table, and D and trimming were inferred from the DNA itself. The repertoire holds under 500,000 clones, with 70% to 90% as singletons.

What was sequenced was PBMCs or T cells enriched from blood (not recorded which). J is TRBJ1-2 and V is TRBV6-1, with D perhaps TRBD1 (5 bases). This TCR was sampled from a woman younger than 30 with acute COVID-19. The CDR3, as DNA: TGTGCCAGCAGTGAAGGGGGGGTAGGTGGCTACACCTTC. Translated, it gives CASSEGGVGGYTF.